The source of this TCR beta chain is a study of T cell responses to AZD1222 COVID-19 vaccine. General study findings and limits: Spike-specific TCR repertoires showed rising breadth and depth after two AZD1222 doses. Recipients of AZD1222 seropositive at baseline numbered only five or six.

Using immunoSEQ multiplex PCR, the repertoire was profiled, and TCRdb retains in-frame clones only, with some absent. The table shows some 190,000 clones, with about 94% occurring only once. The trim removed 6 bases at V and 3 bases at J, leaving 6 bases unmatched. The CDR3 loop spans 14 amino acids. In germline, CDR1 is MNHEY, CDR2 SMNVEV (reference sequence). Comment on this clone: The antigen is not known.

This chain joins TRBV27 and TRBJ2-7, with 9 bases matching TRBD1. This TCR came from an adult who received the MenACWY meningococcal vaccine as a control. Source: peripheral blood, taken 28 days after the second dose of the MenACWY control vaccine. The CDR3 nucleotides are TGTGCCAGCAGCTCGGGACAGGGAAACTACGAGCAGTACTTC. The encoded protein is CASSSGQGNYEQYF.